Reported below is one T cell receptor beta chain. The table lists this clone with a count of one. The antigen it recognizes is unknown. No base qualities exist here, and no much larger clone lies one base off it. The sample comes from a study of OX40 agonist ivuxolimab in advanced cancers. As for the study more broadly: The costimulatory receptor OX40 (CD134) was targeted by ivuxolimab, a fully human IgG2 agonistic monoclonal antibody. Three dose-escalation patients achieved partial responses, one with hepatocellular carcinoma and two with cutaneous melanoma. The purpose of peripheral TCRbeta sequencing was to test whether ivuxolimab changed TCR sequence diversity and led to clonal T-cell expansion. A male proportion of around 81% and a mean age of approximately 55 years, ranging from 23 to 79, were recorded for the dose-escalation cohort. Intravenous ivuxolimab was administered to patients every 2 weeks at six dose levels: 0.01, 0.1, 0.3, 1.5, 3 and 10 mg/kg. Prior anti-PD-1, anti-PD-L1 or anti-CTLA-4 therapy was permitted, and roughly two fifths of dose-escalation patients had received checkpoint inhibitors. The paper covers the monotherapy dose-escalation part of the phase I ivuxolimab trial, which included N of about 56 patients. Among the roughly 50 dose-escalation patients, some 20 had hepatocellular carcinoma, 15 or so melanoma, 9 renal cell carcinoma and 9 head and neck cancer.

For sequencing of the TCRbeta CDR3 region, genomic DNA was extracted from the sorted cells. The immunoSEQ Assay was used to sequence the TCRbeta CDR3 regions. TCRdb holds this immuneACCESS table with in-frame rearrangements only. Some clones are missing; in checked studies, unresolved V genes explain under half, and the rest has no known cause. This sample holds approximately 54,000 clones; approximately 93% were observed only once. Roughly 13% of the sample belongs to the ten largest clones. Study-wide findings and limitations: The antigen specificity of the peripheral T cells that underwent clonal expansion was not determined. After ivuxolimab, more expanded clones were found on average in CD8+ T cells than in CD4+ T cells. In partial responders in the 0.1-3.0 mg/kg groups, normalized peripheral clonal expansion was found to be among the lowest, especially among CD8+ T cells. Low levels of normalized T-cell clonal expansion were also seen in some patients who did not respond. Clonal expansion of both CD4+ and CD8+ blood T cells was observed from baseline to week 6 at doses 0.1 to 3.0 mg/kg.

Patients with a history of autoimmune disease or receiving systemic immunosuppression were excluded from the trial. Peripheral blood for TCR sequencing was collected from all dose cohorts at baseline, on cycle 4 day 1, and on cycle 7 day 1. The samples were taken from a phase I, first-in-human, multicenter, open-label dose-escalation trial of ivuxolimab. The trial enrolled adults with locally advanced or metastatic head and neck squamous cell, hepatocellular, melanoma or renal cell carcinoma. Before TCR sequencing, CD4+ and CD8+ T cells were separately sorted from peripheral blood. Trimming at the junction amounts to 7 bases on V and 6 bases on J, and the germline ends lie 13 bases apart. The germline V gene specifies MNHEY as CDR1 and SVGAGI as CDR2. The CDR3 measures 12 amino acids from cysteine to phenylalanine. CDR3 DNA only is kept here, 36 bases in frame from base 1.

Recombination joined TRBV6-5 with TRBJ2-7; no D gene can be assigned with confidence. Specimen: CD4+ or CD8+ T cells sorted from blood, collected in a trial of the OX40 agonist ivuxolimab. This TCR was recovered from an adult with an advanced solid tumor such as melanoma, head and neck, liver or kidney cancer. Read as DNA, the sequence is TGTGCCAGCACTTCCCGGGCCTCCGAGCAGTACTTC. It specifies CASTSRASEQYF.